What follows is one T cell receptor (beta chain) and its context. This sample was taken from a study of blood T cell repertoires in COVID-19. On the study more broadly: The United States, Italy and Spain were the sources of the acute and convalescent COVID-19 samples. T cells, B-cell-depleted T cells, or PBMCs supplied cDNA or gDNA.

The CDR3 runs 12 residues. The J segment lost 8 bases and the V segment lost 7 bases, leaving 5 bases of the junction unmatched. CDR1 is SQVTM, CDR2 ANQGSEA, per germline. Authors' analysis steps: For nucleated cells, counts were estimated from reference gene primer amplification. Clones were read by immunoSEQ multiplex PCR, and TCRdb kept only the in-frame ones, dropping some. The D gene and trimming were derived from the DNA, and the V and J assignments and clone size from that table. The sample gives around 42,000 clones, around 87% of which show up once; about 10% is in the top ten. What was sequenced was peripheral blood. The TCR sequence derives from a man between 25 and 39 years old with active or convalescent COVID-19. This sequence joins TRBV29-1 and TRBJ1-4; 9 positions match TRBD1. The CDR3 spells CSAGTGIEKLFF. The CDR3 DNA is TGCAGCGCAGGGACAGGGATAGAAAAACTGTTTTTT.